This note documents a single T cell receptor beta chain sequence. The sample holds a few counts of this clone. The specificity of this receptor is unknown. Base quality data are lacking; no much larger clone is found one base away. Frozen genomic DNA underwent high-throughput TCRbeta CDR3 sequencing by immunoSEQ, including PCR amplification, mapping, bias correction and internal controls. For the original study's pipeline: Productive rearrangements were kept, and unique TCRbeta sequences were defined by CDR3 nucleotide sequence plus V and J gene. A sequence counted as donor-reactive only if the sequence showed at least 5-fold expansion in CFSE-low cells compared with unstimulated pre-transplant cells and had a frequency of at least 0.01%. Minimum frequency thresholds were set for each subject on the basis of the unstimulated sample with the lowest template count, so that a detection power of at least 90% was ensured. Repertoire turnover was measured by Jensen-Shannon divergence between the top 1000 TCRbeta sequences post- and pre-transplant. Two-sided Fisher's exact tests were used to test for changes in the detection of donor-reactive sequences. In TCRdb, the immuneACCESS table is reduced to in-frame sequences with V and J assigned. These tables do not hold every clone; where another copy was compared, an unresolved V gene accounts for under half, and the others remain unexplained. Clonal size and the V and J genes are those of that table, whereas D and trimming came from the DNA. Across this sample there are about 51,000 clones, with 86% seen only once. The ten most abundant clones make up about 15% of the sample.

This record belongs to a study of T cell clones after liver transplantation (dated by TCRdb to the late 2010s). Background for the entire study: ITN030ST, the source of the samples, was a randomized trial that attempted immunosuppression withdrawal within 2 years of liver transplantation. Donor-reactive T cell clones were identified using TCRbeta sequencing after a pre-transplant mixed lymphocyte reaction and were then followed in post-transplant blood. Of the eight recipients, three were HCV-positive, while the remaining recipients had been transplanted for non-autoimmune, non-viral indications. Tolerance meant complete immunosuppression withdrawal for at least one year without liver enzymes rising beyond twice the upper limit of normal. Blood samples were collected pre-transplant, pre-randomization before withdrawal, and post-randomization after either complete withdrawal or failed withdrawal. The studied cohort comprised 8 liver transplant recipients, 3 classified as tolerant and 5 as non-tolerant. Subjects received no induction therapy and standard immunosuppression until randomization at 12-24 months post-transplant. As an antigen-independent comparator for donor-reactive sequences, third party-reactive TCRbeta sequences were also identified from pre-transplant MLRs.

Results the study describes overall, beyond this receptor: Low numbers of available donor cells limited the measurable donor-reactive repertoire in a couple of subjects. Since no allograft tissue specimens were available, donor-reactive T cells may have migrated into the graft instead of being deleted. Circulating donor-reactive CD4 TCRbeta sequences fell significantly post-transplant in 5 of 8 subjects, irrespective of tolerance or HCV status. Because of small, heterogeneous patient numbers and non-standardized post-transplant time points, the conclusions were only preliminary. When repertoire turnover was taken into account, detection of donor-reactive sequences was significantly reduced in 7 of 8 subjects for CD4 and in 8 of 8 subjects for CD8. A greater decline was seen for donor-reactive sequences than for third party-reactive sequences, suggesting partial antigen-specific deletion unrelated to withdrawal success.

Unstimulated PBMCs, after thawing, were stained for CD3, CD4 and CD8 and then FACS-sorted into CD3+CD4+ and CD3+CD8+ populations. Randomization to immunosuppression withdrawal applied to every one of the 8 studied subjects. The Qiagen DNeasy Blood and Tissue Kit was used for genomic DNA isolation. V has 5 bases trimmed and J has 1 base trimmed; junction bases matching no gene number 2. According to the germline V gene, CDR1 reads SGHTA and CDR2 reads FQGTGA. Taken from cysteine to phenylalanine, the CDR3 has 15 residues. The read is trimmed to its CDR3 DNA, 45 bases read in frame from base 1. Material: CD8+ T cells from blood, obtained 12 months after liver transplant. This TCR was sampled from a human patient who received a liver transplant. Some T cells may be donor cells from the graft after a transplant. The rearrangement combines TRBV7-3 with TRBJ2-7, and TRBD2 aligns with 13 junction nucleotides. The sequence in DNA is TGTGCCAGCAGCCGACTAGCGGGAGGATCCTACGAGCAGTACTTC. This codes for CASSRLAGGSYEQYF.